This T cell receptor (beta chain) comes out of a study of regulatory T cells in long-lasting Graves disease. Study-level findings and limits: Persistent disease was associated with favored TRBV28 usage and with favored use of TRBJ1-2 and TRBJ2-5.

V was pared by 6 bases and J by 0 bases, with 15 bases of the junction left unmatched. The CDR3 extends over 19 amino acids. Germline CDR1 and CDR2: DFQATT and SNEGSKA (reference sequence). Arm-PCR with iRepertoire HTBI primers amplified the CDR3 regions for these TCR beta libraries. TCRdb reanalysed the multiplex PCR reads using MiXCR and keeps one entry per CDR3 protein. Of almost 350,000 distinct CDR3 sequences in the sample, roughly a fifth were seen once. As regards this clonotype: Antigen unknown.

As for time point: persistent/refractory GD, antithyroid drugs over 5 years with positive TRAb. RNA from PBMCs was the source of the TCR library. Guidelines of the American Thyroid Association were used to diagnose Graves' disease. V is TRBV20-1 and J is TRBJ2-6, with TRBD1 matching over 9 bases. The sequences come from peripheral blood mononuclear cells (PBMCs), collected when the disease was refractory, from a patient treated with antithyroid drugs. The clonotype was recovered from a female donor with Graves disease. The CDR3 sequence is CSASGQGGFTGSGANVLTF. The CDR3 bases are TGCAGTGCCTCGGGACAGGGAGGATTTACCGGCTCTGGGGCCAACGTCCTGACTTTC.